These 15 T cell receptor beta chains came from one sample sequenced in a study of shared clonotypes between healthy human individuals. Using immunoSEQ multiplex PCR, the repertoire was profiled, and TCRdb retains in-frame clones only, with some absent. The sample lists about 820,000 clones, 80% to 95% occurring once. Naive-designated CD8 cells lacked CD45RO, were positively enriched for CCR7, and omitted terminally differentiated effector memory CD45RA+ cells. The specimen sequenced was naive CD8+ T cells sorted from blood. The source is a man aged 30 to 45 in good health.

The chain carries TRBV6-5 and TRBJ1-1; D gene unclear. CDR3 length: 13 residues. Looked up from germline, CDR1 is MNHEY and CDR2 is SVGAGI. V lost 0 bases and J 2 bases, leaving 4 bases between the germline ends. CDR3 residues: CASSYSYNTEAFF. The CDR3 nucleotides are TGTGCCAGCAGTTACTCTTATAACACTGAAGCTTTCTTT.

The CDR3 DNA follows: TGTGCCAGCAGTTTAAGCCGCAGAACCAACACAGATACGCAGTATTTT. This translates into CASSLSRRTNTDTQYF. The chain uses TRBV27 and TRBJ2-3, with no clear D. The germline V and J ends were trimmed by 2 bases and 2 bases, with 14 bases remaining between them. Germline CDR1 MNHEY, CDR2 SMNVEV (reference sequence). This CDR3 spans 16 amino acids.

The CDR3 DNA sequence: TGTGCCTGGAGACCAACCCTAGCCTCCTCCTACAATGAGCAGTTCTTC. Translated: CAWRPTLASSYNEQFF. The V gene is TRBV30, the J gene TRBJ2-1; D possibly corresponds to TRBD2 (5 bases). The V end was cut by 3 bases, the J end by 0 bases, with 15 bases between. The germline gives CDR1 GTSNPN, CDR2 SVGIG (reference sequence). The length of the CDR3 is 16 residues.

The CDR3 is CASSKEGCGELFF. The CDR3 DNA reads TGTGCCAGCAGCAAAGAGGGGTGCGGGGAGCTGTTTTTT. V is TRBV21-1 and J is TRBJ2-2; the table's D call of TRBD1 was not tested on the DNA. TRBV21-1 is tagged as a pseudogene. The CDR3 consists of 13 residues.

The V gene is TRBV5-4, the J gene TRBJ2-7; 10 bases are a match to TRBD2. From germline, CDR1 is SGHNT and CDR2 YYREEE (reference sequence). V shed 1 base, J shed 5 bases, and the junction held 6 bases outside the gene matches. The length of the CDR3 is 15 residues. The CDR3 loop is CASSLSGLAGDEQYF. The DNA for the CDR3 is TGTGCCAGCAGCTTGTCGGGGCTAGCGGGAGACGAGCAGTACTTC.

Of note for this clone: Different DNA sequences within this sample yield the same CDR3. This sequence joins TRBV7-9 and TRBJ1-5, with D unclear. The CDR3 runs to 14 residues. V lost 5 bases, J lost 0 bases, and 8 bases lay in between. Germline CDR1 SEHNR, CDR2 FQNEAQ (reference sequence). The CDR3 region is CASSPPYSNQPQHF. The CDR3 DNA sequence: TGTGCCAGCAGCCCCCCGTATAGCAATCAGCCCCAGCATTTT.

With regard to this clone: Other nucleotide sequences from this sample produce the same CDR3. CDR3 loop: CASSYSNNQPQHF. The CDR3 DNA is TGTGCCAGCAGTTACTCGAACAATCAGCCCCAGCATTTT. The V call is TRBV6-5, the J call TRBJ1-5; no definite D call. In germline, CDR1 is MNHEY, CDR2 SVGAGI. Trimming stripped 0 bases from V and 3 bases from J, with 3 bases between. The CDR3 extends over 13 amino acids.

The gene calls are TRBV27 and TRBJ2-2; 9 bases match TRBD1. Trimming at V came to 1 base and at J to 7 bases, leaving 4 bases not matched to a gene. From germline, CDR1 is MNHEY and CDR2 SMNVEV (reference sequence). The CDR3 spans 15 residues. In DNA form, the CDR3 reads TGTGCCAGCAGTTTATGGGACAGGGAAGGCGGGGAGCTGTTTTTT. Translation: CASSLWDREGGELFF.

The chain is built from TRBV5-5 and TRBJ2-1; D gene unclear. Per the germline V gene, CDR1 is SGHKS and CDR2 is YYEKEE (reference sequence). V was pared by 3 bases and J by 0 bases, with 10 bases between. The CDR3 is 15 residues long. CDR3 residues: CASSYVQVSYNEQFF. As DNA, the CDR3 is TGTGCCAGCAGCTATGTCCAGGTCTCCTACAATGAGCAGTTCTTC.

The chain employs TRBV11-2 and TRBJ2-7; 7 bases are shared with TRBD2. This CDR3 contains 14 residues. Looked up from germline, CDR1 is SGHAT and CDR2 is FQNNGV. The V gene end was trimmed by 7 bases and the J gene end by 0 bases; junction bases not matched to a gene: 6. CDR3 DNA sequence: TGTGCCAGCATGGGGAGGGGAGACTCCTACGAGCAGTACTTC. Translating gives CASMGRGDSYEQYF.

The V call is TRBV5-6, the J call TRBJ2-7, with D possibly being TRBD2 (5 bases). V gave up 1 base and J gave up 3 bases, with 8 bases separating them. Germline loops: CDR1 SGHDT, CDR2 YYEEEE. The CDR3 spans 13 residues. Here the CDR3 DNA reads TGTGCCAGCAGCTTGAATGGAGGCTACGAGCAGTACTTC. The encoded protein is CASSLNGGYEQYF.

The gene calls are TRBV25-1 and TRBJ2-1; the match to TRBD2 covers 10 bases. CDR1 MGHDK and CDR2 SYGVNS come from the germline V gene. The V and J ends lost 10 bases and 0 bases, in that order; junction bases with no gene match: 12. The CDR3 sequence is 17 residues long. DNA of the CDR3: TGTGCCATCAAACCCGGGACTAGCGTCCTCTCCTACAATGAGCAGTTCTTC. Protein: CAIKPGTSVLSYNEQFF.

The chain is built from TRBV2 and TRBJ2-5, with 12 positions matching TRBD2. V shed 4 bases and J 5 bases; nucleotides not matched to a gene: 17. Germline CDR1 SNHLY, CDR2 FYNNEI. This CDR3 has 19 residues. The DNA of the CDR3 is TGTGCCAGCAGTGGGGACAGAGAGCTAGCGGGAGGGCCTAAGGAGACCCAGTACTTC. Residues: CASSGDRELAGGPKETQYF.

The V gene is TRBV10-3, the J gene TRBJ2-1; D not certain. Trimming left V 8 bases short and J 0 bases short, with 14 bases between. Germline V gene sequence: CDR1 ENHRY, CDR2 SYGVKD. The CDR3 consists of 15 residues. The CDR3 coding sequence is TGTGCCATCCGCATCGATGCCAGCTCCTACAATGAGCAGTTCTTC. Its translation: CAIRIDASSYNEQFF.

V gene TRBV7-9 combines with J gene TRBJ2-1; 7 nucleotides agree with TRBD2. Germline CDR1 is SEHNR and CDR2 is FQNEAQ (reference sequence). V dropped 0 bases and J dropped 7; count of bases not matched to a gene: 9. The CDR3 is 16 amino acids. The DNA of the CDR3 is TGTGCCAGCAGCTTAGCAGGCGGGAGAGGTTTTAATGAGCAGTTCTTC. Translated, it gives CASSLAGGRGFNEQFF.